The 26 T cell receptor beta chains below were found in one sample sequenced in a study of glioma-infiltrating T cells. Amplification of TCR alpha and beta CDR3 regions from RNA used iRepertoire nested multiplex PCR. One entry per CDR3 protein, called by TCRdb with MiXCR from the multiplex PCR reads. The table lists around 350,000 distinct CDR3 sequences, roughly two fifths of them singletons. The source material was glioma tissue, nonneoplastic brain tissue, or PBMCs (not recorded which). These receptors originate from a human donor with low-grade glioma or glioblastoma, undergoing nonglioma brain surgery, or in good health (not recorded which).

Notes on this clonotype: A much larger clone lies one base from this, so it may be a read error. The chain couples TRBV20-1 to TRBJ2-7, with 8 bases fitting TRBD1. This CDR3 spans 13 amino acids. Germline values: CDR1 DFQATT, CDR2 SNEGSKA (reference sequence). The chain's CDR3 is CSATGGTHYEQNF. The CDR3 nucleotides read TGCAGTGCCACAGGGGGGACGCACTACGAGCAGAACTTC.

At least ten counts were recorded for this clonotype. This sequence joins TRBV15 and TRBJ2-3, with D possibly called TRBD1 or TRBD2 (5 bases each). CDR3 length: 11 amino acids. Between the trimmed V and J ends, which lost 8 bases and 7 bases, there was a span of 10 bases. CDR1 LNHNV and CDR2 YYDKDF come from the germline V gene (reference sequence). The CDR3 DNA reads as TGTGCCACCTCCGGGACCCATACGCAGTATTTT. Translating gives CATSGTHTQYF.

This clonotype was recorded only once. The chain is built from TRBV19 and TRBJ2-2, with D unclear. From germline, CDR1 is LNHDA and CDR2 SQIVND (reference sequence). The CDR3 length is 17 residues. Trimming removed 3 bases from V and 5 bases from J, with 19 bases in between. For the CDR3, the DNA is TGTGCCAGTAGTATTAGGGCAGGCAAGGTCTCGACCGGGGAGCTGTTTTTT. Translating it yields CASSIRAGKVSTGELFF. Combining the CDR3 with reference TRBV19 and TRBJ2-2 gives the whole variable domain DGGITQSPKYLFRKEGQNVTLSCEQNLNHDAMYWYRQDPGQGLRLIYYSQIVNDFQKGDIAEGYSVSREKKESFPLTVTSAQKNPTAFYLCASSIRAGKVSTGELFFGEGSRLTVL.

This clonotype was recorded many times. The genes are TRBV27 and TRBJ2-1; TRBD2 is a possible D gene (6 bases). Trimming pared 5 bases from V and 4 bases from J, leaving 18 bases between. The CDR3 has 16 residues. Germline V gives CDR1 MNHEY, CDR2 SMNVEV (reference sequence). The CDR3 coding sequence is TGTGCCAGCAGTCCCGGACCAGCGGGTAGTTACAATGAGCAGTTCTTC. Translation: CASSPGPAGSYNEQFF.

A word on this clonotype: A much larger clone is a single base away; this may be a read error. V usage is TRBV20-1 and J usage is TRBJ2-5, with TRBD2 identical over 13 bases. The length of the CDR3 is 15 residues. CDR1 is DFQATT, CDR2 SNEGSKA, per germline (reference sequence). J lost 2 bases, V lost 7 bases, and 7 bases had no gene match. DNA of the CDR3: TGCAGTGGTCCACTAGCGGGAGGGTGGCAAGAGACCCAGTACTTC. Translated, it gives CSGPLAGGWQETQYF.

The rearrangement links TRBV7-3 to TRBJ2-7; tentatively, D is TRBD1 (6 bases). Per the germline V gene, CDR1 is SGHTA and CDR2 is FQGTGA. The CDR3 length is 13 residues. The V and J ends lost 0 bases and 6 bases respectively, with 9 bases between them. CDR3 in amino acids: CASSLTLGAEQYF. The CDR3 DNA sequence: TGTGCCAGCAGCTTAACGTTGGGGGCCGAGCAGTACTTC.

This clonotype was counted a few times. The rearrangement joins TRBV20-1 to TRBJ1-1; a possible D gene is TRBD1 (6 bases). Trimming took off 6 bases at V and 0 bases at J, with 11 bases between the two ends. The CDR3 runs to 13 residues. Germline V gene sequence: CDR1 DFQATT, CDR2 SNEGSKA (reference sequence). CDR3 sequence reads: CSATTGLNTEAFF. The CDR3 coding sequence is TGCAGTGCAACCACAGGGTTGAACACTGAAGCTTTCTTT.

This rearrangement joins TRBV12-3 or TRBV12-4 to TRBJ2-3; 10 nucleotides align to TRBD1. There are 16 residues in the CDR3. J gave up 4 bases and V 6 bases, and 10 bases lay outside the gene matches. The DNA for the CDR3 is TGTGCCAGCAGCGGACTGGGACAGGGGAAGCCAGATACGCAGTATTTT. Its protein product is CASSGLGQGKPDTQYF.

This clonotype was found many times. The J gene is TRBJ2-7, the V gene TRBV20-1, with 11 bases identical to TRBD1. Germline V gene data show CDR1 as DFQATT and CDR2 as SNEGSKA (reference sequence). The CDR3 loop spans 15 amino acids. The trim removed 2 bases at V and 2 bases at J, leaving 5 bases unmatched. CDR3 coding DNA: TGCAGTGCTAGACATCCGGGACAGGGGGCCTACGAGCAGTACTTC. Translation gives CSARHPGQGAYEQYF.

The chain uses TRBV4-1 and TRBJ1-4; D not certain. CDR1 and CDR2 from the germline V gene are MGHRA and YSYEKL. This CDR3 is built from 11 residues. The ends were cut back, 1 base at V and 15 bases at J, with 9 bases in the middle. CDR3 coding DNA: TGCGCCAGCAGCCAAGGGCGTAGGGTGTTTTTT. This encodes CASSQGRRVFF.

This clonotype occurred once. A much larger clone is a single base away; this may be a read error. This rearrangement joins TRBV25-1 to TRBJ1-1; no firm D call. This CDR3 has 11 residues. CDR1 is MGHDK, CDR2 SYGVNS, per germline. CDR3 residues: CARSVLTEAFF. In DNA, the CDR3 is TGTGCCAGAAGTGTCCTAACTGAAGCTTTCTTT. Combining the CDR3 with reference TRBV25-1 and TRBJ1-1 gives the whole variable domain EADIYQTPRYLVIGTGKKITLECSQTMGHDKMYWYQQDPGMELHLIHYSYGVNSTEKGDLSSESTVSRIRTEHFPLTLESARPSHTSQYLCARSVLTEAFFGQGTRLTVV.

Turning to this clonotype: Given a much more abundant clone one base away, this may be a read error. The genes are TRBV12-3 or TRBV12-4 and TRBJ2-3; the D is unclear. Trimming cost V 8 bases and J 2 bases, with 14 bases left between them. CDR3 length: 14 amino acids. In nucleotides, the CDR3 is TGTGCCAGCGGTTACTCGTTGTTCACAGATACGCAGTATTTT. Translated, it gives CASGYSLFTDTQYF.

In the case of this clonotype: A much larger clone is a single base away; this may be a read error. The V gene is TRBV27, the J gene TRBJ2-7, with TRBD2 as a possible D gene (6 bases). The CDR3 runs to 13 residues. Germline CDR1 is MNHEY and CDR2 is SMNVEV (reference sequence). Between the trimmed V and J ends, which lost 7 bases and 5 bases, there was a span of 15 bases. The CDR3 DNA follows: TGTGCCAGCATTAGCGGAACACCCAACGAGCAGTACTTC. It yields the protein CASISGTPNEQYF.

This clonotype was found a few times. A much more abundant neighbour one base away suggests this may be a read error. J is TRBJ2-2 and V is TRBV6-2 or TRBV6-3, with TRBD1 matching 7 bases. The V gene's germline CDR1 is MNHEY and CDR2 SVGEGT. The CDR3 has 14 amino acids. The CDR3 protein is CASSRGGPTGKLFF. The CDR3, as DNA: TGTGCCAGCAGCCGAGGGGGCCCCACCGGGAAGCTGTTTTTT.

As for this clonotype: An end of the junction differs from the germline gene, which may be a read error. This chain links TRBV20-1 with TRBJ2-7; D perhaps matches TRBD2 (6 bases). The CDR3 sequence is 12 residues long. Germline lookup yields CDR1 DFQATT and CDR2 SNEGSKA (reference sequence). The CDR3 DNA reads TGCCGTGCTAGCGACGGAGCCTACGAGCAGTACTTC. Encoded protein: CRASDGAYEQYF.

V is TRBV20-1 and J is TRBJ2-2; maybe TRBD2 (6 bases). The V gene's germline CDR1 is DFQATT and CDR2 SNEGSKA (reference sequence). The CDR3 length is 16 residues. V shed 3 bases and J shed 1 base, with 15 bases lying between them. The chain's CDR3 is CSASGRAGLNTGELFF. Written as DNA, the CDR3 is TGCAGTGCTAGCGGGCGGGCGGGATTGAACACCGGGGAGCTGTTTTTT.

To note about this clonotype: Mismatch with germline at one junction end may stem from a read error. The chain carries TRBV20-1 and TRBJ2-7; tentative D call: TRBD2 (5 bases). The CDR3 covers 14 residues. Germline V gene sequence: CDR1 DFQATT, CDR2 SNEGSKA (reference sequence). The DNA for the CDR3 is TGCAGTGCTAGCCAAGCGGTTTCGACCTACAAGCAGTACTTC. Protein product: CSASQAVSTYKQYF.

To note about this clonotype: This may be a read error, as it is one base from a much larger clone. This sequence joins TRBV6-2 or TRBV6-3 and TRBJ1-5; 10 nucleotides match TRBD1. The CDR3 spans 15 residues. Germline V lookup: CDR1 MNHEY, CDR2 SVGEGT. The CDR3 nucleotides read TGTGCCGGCAGGTTTTCGGACAGGGGGAATCAGCCCCAGCATTTT. This encodes CAGRFSDRGNQPQHF.

A word on this clonotype: Sequence at one end of the junction differs from germline and may be a read error. CDR3 region: CASSFDFSGNNIYF. DNA of the CDR3: TGTGCCAGCTCTTTCGACTTCTCTGGAAACAACATATATTTT. This sequence joins TRBV7-2 and TRBJ1-3; D is unresolved. This CDR3 has 14 amino acids. Germline-derived CDR1 and CDR2 are SGHTA and FQGNSA.

The CDR3 protein is CSATGGPGRYEQYF. DNA of the CDR3: TGCAGTGCCACAGGGGGGCCAGGTCGTTACGAGCAGTACTTC. This chain uses TRBV20-1 with TRBJ2-7, with TRBD1 matching 8 bases. The germline V gene encodes CDR1 DFQATT and CDR2 SNEGSKA (reference sequence). The CDR3 consists of 14 residues. V dropped 6 bases and J dropped 4; count of bases not matched to a gene: 11.

V is TRBV6-6 and J is TRBJ2-5; 10 bases line up with TRBD2. This CDR3 region has 16 residues. Unmatched junction bases numbered 10, after V lost 6 bases and J lost 3 bases. In germline, CDR1 is MNHNY, CDR2 SVGAGI (reference sequence). The CDR3 DNA is TGTGCCAGCAGCTCACCTCAGCGGGAGGGCAAAGAGACCCAGTACTTC. Amino acid sequence: CASSSPQREGKETQYF.

The chain uses TRBV6-1 and TRBJ1-2, with D hard to call. Germline lookup yields CDR1 MNHNS and CDR2 SASEGT. Trimming took 1 base from V and 10 from J, leaving 13 bases between them. This CDR3 has 13 amino acids. The CDR3 here is CASSEGGIVAYTF. The CDR3 DNA is TGTGCCAGCAGTGAAGGGGGTATAGTGGCCTACACCTTC.

A few counts support this clonotype. The rearrangement links TRBV7-2 to TRBJ1-5; no reliable D call. Germline V gene lookup returns CDR1 SGHTA and CDR2 FQGNSA. The length of the CDR3 is 14 residues. V was pared by 6 bases and J by 1 base, with 10 bases between. The DNA for the CDR3 is TGTGCCAGCAGTAAAGGACCGAGCAATCAGCCCCAGCATTTT. Its translation is CASSKGPSNQPQHF. The full variable domain, rest sourced from reference TRBV7-2 and TRBJ1-5, is GAGVSQSPSNKVTEKGKDVELRCDPISGHTALYWYRQSLGQGLEFLIYFQGNSAPDKSGLPSDRFSAERTGGSVSTLTIQRTQQEDSAVYLCASSKGPSNQPQHFGDGTRLSIL.

The rearrangement joins TRBV7-9 to TRBJ2-7; D remains ambiguous. Germline assignment: CDR1 SEHNR and CDR2 FQNEAQ (reference sequence). There are 12 residues in the CDR3. The germline V and J ends were trimmed by 9 bases and 2 bases, with 11 bases remaining between them. CDR3 sequence: CASSTFPYEQYF. DNA of the CDR3: TGTGCCAGTTCCACGTTCCCCTACGAGCAGTACTTC.

This clonotype appeared a few times. One end of the junction fails to match germline, which may point to a read error. The rearrangement links TRBV20-1 to TRBJ1-1; 8 nucleotides agree with TRBD1. From germline, CDR1 is DFQATT and CDR2 SNEGSKA (reference sequence). The CDR3 contains 15 residues. CDR3 residues: CGARDDRGGFPEAFF. The CDR3 nucleotides read TGCGGTGCTAGAGATGACAGGGGAGGTTTCCCTGAAGCTTTCTTT.

Written as DNA, the CDR3 is TGTGCCATCAGTGAGATGGTTGGACGTTCGAACACTGAAGCTTTCTTT. This encodes CAISEMVGRSNTEAFF. The chain combines TRBV10-3 with TRBJ1-1, with D unclear. Germline CDR1 ENHRY, CDR2 SYGVKD. V was shortened by 2 bases and J by 1 base, with 14 bases between the two germline ends. The CDR3 extends over 16 amino acids.